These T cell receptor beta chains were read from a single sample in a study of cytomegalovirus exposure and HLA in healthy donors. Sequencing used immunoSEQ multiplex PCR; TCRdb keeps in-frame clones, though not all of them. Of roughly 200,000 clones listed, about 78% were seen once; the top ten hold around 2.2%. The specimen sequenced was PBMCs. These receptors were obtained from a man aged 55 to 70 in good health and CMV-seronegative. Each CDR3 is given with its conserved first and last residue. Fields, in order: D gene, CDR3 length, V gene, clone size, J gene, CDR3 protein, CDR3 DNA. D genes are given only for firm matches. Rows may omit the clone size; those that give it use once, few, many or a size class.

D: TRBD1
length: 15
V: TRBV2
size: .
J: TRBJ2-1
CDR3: CASSGDSGPYNEQFF
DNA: TGTGCCAGCAGTGGGGACAGTGGGCCATACAATGAGCAGTTCTTC

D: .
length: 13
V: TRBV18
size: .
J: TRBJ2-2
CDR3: CASSGGNTGELFF
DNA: TGTGCCAGCTCAGGAGGGAACACCGGGGAGCTGTTTTTT

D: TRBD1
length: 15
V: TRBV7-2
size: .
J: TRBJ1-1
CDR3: CASSLVDRGGTEAFF
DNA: TGTGCCAGCAGCTTAGTGGACAGGGGAGGTACTGAAGCTTTCTTT

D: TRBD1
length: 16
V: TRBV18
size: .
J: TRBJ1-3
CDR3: CASSPPDRITGNTIYF
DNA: TGTGCCAGCTCACCACCGGACAGGATTACTGGAAACACCATATATTTT

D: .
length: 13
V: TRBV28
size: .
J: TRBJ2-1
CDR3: CASRTLVRNEQFF
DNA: TGTGCCAGCAGGACACTAGTGAGGAATGAGCAGTTCTTC

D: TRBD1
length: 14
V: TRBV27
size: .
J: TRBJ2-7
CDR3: CASSFGTGSHEQYF
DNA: TGTGCCAGCAGTTTCGGGACAGGCTCCCACGAGCAGTACTTC

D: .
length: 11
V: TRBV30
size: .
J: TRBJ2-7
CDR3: CAWSPSYEQYF
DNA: TGTGCCTGGAGTCCTTCCTACGAGCAGTACTTC

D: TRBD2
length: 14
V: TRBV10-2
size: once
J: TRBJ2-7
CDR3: CASSSGGGTYEQYF
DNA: TGCGCCAGCAGTTCCGGCGGGGGGACCTACGAGCAGTACTTC

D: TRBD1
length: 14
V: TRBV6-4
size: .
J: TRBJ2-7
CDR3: CASRGTGDRYEQYF
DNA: TGTGCCAGCAGGGGGACAGGGGATCGCTACGAGCAGTACTTC

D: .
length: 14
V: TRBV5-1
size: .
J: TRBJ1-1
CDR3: CASSKDRLNTEAFF
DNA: TGCGCCAGCAGCAAGGACAGATTGAACACTGAAGCTTTCTTT

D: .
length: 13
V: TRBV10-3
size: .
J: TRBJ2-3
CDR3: CAISEKLADTQYF
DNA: TGTGCCATCAGTGAGAAGTTAGCGGATACGCAGTATTTT

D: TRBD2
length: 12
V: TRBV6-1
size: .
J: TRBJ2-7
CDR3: CASTSGYYEQYF
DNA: TGTGCCAGCACTAGCGGCTACTACGAGCAGTACTTC

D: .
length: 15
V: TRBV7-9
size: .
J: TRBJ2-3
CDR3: CASSLDRGWPDTQYF
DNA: TGTGCCAGCAGCTTAGACCGGGGTTGGCCAGATACGCAGTATTTT

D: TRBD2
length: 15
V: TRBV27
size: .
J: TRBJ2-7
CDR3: CASSFLASGIYEQYF
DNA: TGTGCCAGCAGTTTCCTGGCTAGCGGGATCTACGAGCAGTACTTC

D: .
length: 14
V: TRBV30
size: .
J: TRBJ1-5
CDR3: CAWSGTGDNQPQHF
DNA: TGTGCCTGGAGTGGAACAGGTGACAATCAGCCCCAGCATTTT

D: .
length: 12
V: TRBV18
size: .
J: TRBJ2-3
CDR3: CASSPNYNTQYF
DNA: TGTGCCAGCTCACCAAACTATAATACGCAGTATTTT

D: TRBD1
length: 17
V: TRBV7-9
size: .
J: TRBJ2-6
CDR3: CASSLERGPFGANVLTF
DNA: TGTGCCAGCAGCTTGGAGAGGGGGCCGTTTGGGGCCAACGTCCTGACTTTC